The present T cell receptor (beta chain) was sequenced within a study of shared clonotypes between healthy human individuals. As for the study in general: Each donor had three CD4 naive, three CD4 memory, two CD8 naive and one CD8 memory plate.

General study points: Generation of non-shared clonotypes was less probable than generation of clonotypes shared by all four donors.

On this clone itself: Its antigen is currently unknown.

Germline CDR1 reads SGHAT; CDR2 reads FQNNGV. The CDR3 has 14 residues. With 5 bases removed from V and 4 bases from J, the gap between germline ends came to 12 bases. CD4+ cells underwent separation, giving CD45RA+ naive and CD45RA-negative memory subsets. Template for every sorted-subset replicate PCR totaled about 200 ng DNA, tens of thousands of T cell genomes. Method: immunoSEQ multiplex PCR; TCRdb's copy keeps in-frame clones and lacks some. The table lists 950,000 to 1,300,000 clones, roughly 80% of them singletons. What was sequenced was memory CD4+ T cells sorted from blood. The sample's subset: CD45RA-negative fraction. The sequence derives from a young man in good health. The J gene is TRBJ1-3, the V gene TRBV11-2; D is ambiguous. The CDR3 DNA sequence: TGTGCCAGCAGCACCCACAGTGGAGGAAACACCATATATTTT. Translation gives CASSTHSGGNTIYF. The full variable domain, its missing parts supplied by reference TRBV11-2 and TRBJ1-3, is EAGVAQSPRYKIIEKRQSVAFWCNPISGHATLYWYQQILGQGPKLLIQFQNNGVVDDSQLPKDRFSAERLKGVDSTLKIQPAKLEDSAVYLCASSTHSGGNTIYFGEGSWLTVV.